This T cell receptor (beta chain) was captured by sequencing in a study of blood T cell repertoires in COVID-19. Study summary: T cells, B-cell-depleted T cells, or PBMCs supplied cDNA or gDNA.

The CDR3 is 16 amino acids. As processed by the authors: By means of reference gene primer amplification, nucleated cell counts were estimated. The data were produced by immunoSEQ multiplex PCR, yet TCRdb's version contains in-frame clones alone and is incomplete. The D gene and trimming were derived from the DNA, and the V and J assignments and clone size from that table. Of roughly 150,000 clones listed, approximately 91% were seen once; the top ten hold 2% to 3%. The sample comprised peripheral blood. The chain carries TRBV21-1 and TRBJ2-1; the table's D call, TRBD2, was not checked against the DNA. TRBV21-1 constitutes a pseudogene. The source of this sequence is a man younger than 35 with acute or convalescent COVID-19. In DNA form, the CDR3 reads TGTGCCAGCAGCAAAGTGGGGGGTAGCTCCTACAATGAGCAGTTCTTC. This gives the protein CASSKVGGSSYNEQFF.